Sequencing of this T cell receptor beta chain was carried out in a study of CD4+ T cells in melanoma. Study results and caveats: Neoantigen-specific CD4+ T cells in melanoma reportedly had diverse differentiation states. CD8+ T cell, macrophage and B cell function reportedly correlated with neoantigen-specific CD4+ T cells.

Trimming pared 5 bases from V and 1 base from J, leaving 9 bases between. This CDR3 is built from 14 residues. Germline V gene lookup returns CDR1 SGHRS and CDR2 YFSETQ. Measured with immunoSEQ multiplex PCR; TCRdb has only the in-frame clones, and not every one. Here the sample spans fewer than 11,000 clones, roughly three fifths being singletons. In regard to this clone: The antigen is unknown. Other DNA sequences in this specimen translate into the identical CDR3.

The J gene is TRBJ2-2, the V gene TRBV5-1; D gene ambiguous. The source of this sequence is a human donor with melanoma. Sample: cells from a culture (not recorded whether cultured in vitro). The CDR3, as DNA: TGCGCCAGCAGTTCGGACGGGAACACCGGGGAGCTGTTTTTT. Translated: CASSSDGNTGELFF. The entire variable domain, with the rest obtained from reference TRBV5-1 and TRBJ2-2, is as follows: KAGVTQTPRYLIKTRGQQVTLSCSPISGHRSVSWYQQTPGQGLQFLFEYFSETQRNKGNFPGRFSGRQFSNSRSEMNVSTLELGDSALYLCASSSDGNTGELFFGEGSRLTVL.